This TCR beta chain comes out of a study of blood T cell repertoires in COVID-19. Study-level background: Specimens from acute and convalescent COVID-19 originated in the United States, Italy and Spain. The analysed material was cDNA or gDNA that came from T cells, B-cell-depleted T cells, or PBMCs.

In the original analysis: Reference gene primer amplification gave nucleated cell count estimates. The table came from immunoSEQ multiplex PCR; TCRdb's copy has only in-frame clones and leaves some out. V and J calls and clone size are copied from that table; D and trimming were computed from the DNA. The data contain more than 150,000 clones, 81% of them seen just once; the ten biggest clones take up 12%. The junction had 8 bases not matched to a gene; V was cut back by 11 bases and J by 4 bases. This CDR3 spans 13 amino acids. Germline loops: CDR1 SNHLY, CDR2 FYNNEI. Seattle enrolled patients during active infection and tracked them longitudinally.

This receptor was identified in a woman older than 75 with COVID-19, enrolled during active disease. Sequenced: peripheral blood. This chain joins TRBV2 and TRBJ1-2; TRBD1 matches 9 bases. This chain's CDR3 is CASRDRVGYGYTF. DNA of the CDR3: TGTGCCTCCCGGGACAGGGTGGGCTATGGCTACACCTTC.